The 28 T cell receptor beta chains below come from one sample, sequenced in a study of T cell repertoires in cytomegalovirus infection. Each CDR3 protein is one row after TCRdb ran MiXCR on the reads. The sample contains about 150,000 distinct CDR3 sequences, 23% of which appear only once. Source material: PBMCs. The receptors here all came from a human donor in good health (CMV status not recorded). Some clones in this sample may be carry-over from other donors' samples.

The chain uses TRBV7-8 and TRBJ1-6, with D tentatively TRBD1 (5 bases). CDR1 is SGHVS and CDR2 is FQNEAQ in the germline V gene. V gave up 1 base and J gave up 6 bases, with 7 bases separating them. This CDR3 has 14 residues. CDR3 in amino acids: CASSLGQSNSPLHF. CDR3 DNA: TGTGCCAGCAGCTTAGGACAGAGTAATTCACCCCTCCACTTT.

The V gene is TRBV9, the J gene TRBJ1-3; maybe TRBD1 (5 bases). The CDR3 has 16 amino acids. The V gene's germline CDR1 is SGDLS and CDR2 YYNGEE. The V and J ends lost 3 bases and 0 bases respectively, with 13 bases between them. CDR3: CASSAGGGSSGNTIYF. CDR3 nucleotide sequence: TGTGCCAGCAGCGCCGGGGGGGGAAGCTCTGGAAACACCATATATTTT.

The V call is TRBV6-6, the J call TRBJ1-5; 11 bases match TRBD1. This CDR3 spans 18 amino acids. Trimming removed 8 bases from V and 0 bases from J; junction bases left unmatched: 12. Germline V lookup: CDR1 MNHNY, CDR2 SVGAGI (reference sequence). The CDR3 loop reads CASQGTGGLGYSNQPQHF. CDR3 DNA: TGTGCCAGCCAGGGGACAGGGGGATTGGGGTATAGCAATCAGCCCCAGCATTTT.

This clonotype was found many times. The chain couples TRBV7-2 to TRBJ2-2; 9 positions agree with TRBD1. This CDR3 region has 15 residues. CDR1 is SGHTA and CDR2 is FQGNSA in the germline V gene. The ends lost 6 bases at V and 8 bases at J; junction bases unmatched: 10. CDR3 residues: CASRSGTGIRGELFF. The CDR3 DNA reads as TGTGCCAGCAGATCCGGGACAGGGATTAGGGGGGAGCTGTTTTTT.

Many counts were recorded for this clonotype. This chain's CDR3 is CASSPHGTSAGELFF. As DNA, the CDR3 is TGTGCCAGCAGCCCCCACGGGACTAGTGCCGGGGAGCTGTTTTTT. V and J are TRBV7-2 and TRBJ2-2, with 8 bases identical to TRBD2. Germline V gene data show CDR1 as SGHTA and CDR2 as FQGNSA. The V segment lost 5 bases and the J segment 6 bases; nucleotides outside the gene matches: 8. This CDR3 comprises 15 residues. Variable domain in full (rest from reference TRBV7-2 and TRBJ2-2): GAGVSQSPSNKVTEKGKDVELRCDPISGHTALYWYRQSLGQGLEFLIYFQGNSAPDKSGLPSDRFSAERTGGSVSTLTIQRTQQEDSAVYLCASSPHGTSAGELFFGEGSRLTVL.

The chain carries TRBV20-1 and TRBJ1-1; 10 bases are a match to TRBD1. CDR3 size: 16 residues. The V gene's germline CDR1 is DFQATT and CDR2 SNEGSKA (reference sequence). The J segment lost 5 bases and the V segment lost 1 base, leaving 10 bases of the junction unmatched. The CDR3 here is CSARGTGGSWVTEAFF. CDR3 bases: TGCAGTGCTAGAGGGACAGGGGGATCTTGGGTTACTGAAGCTTTCTTT.

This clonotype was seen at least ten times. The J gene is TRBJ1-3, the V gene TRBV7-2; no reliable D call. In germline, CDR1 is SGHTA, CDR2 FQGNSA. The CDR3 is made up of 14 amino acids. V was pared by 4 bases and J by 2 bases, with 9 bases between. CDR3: CASSSSLPGNTIYF. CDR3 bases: TGTGCCAGCAGCTCCAGTCTTCCTGGAAACACCATATATTTT.

The CDR3 spells CASSPVGTPQDTQYF. CDR3 nucleotides: TGTGCCAGCAGCCCCGTCGGGACCCCACAGGATACGCAGTATTTT. The chain links TRBV28 to TRBJ2-3; TRBD1 or TRBD2 may be the D gene (5 bases each). In germline, CDR1 is MDHEN, CDR2 SYDVKM. The CDR3 runs to 15 residues. V was trimmed by 6 bases and J by 6 bases, leaving 19 bases between them.

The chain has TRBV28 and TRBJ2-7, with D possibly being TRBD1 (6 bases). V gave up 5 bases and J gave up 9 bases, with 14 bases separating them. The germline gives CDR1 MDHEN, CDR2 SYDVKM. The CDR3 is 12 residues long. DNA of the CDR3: TGTGCCAGCAGTGGGCTCAGGGGCCCGCAGTACTTC. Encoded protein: CASSGLRGPQYF.

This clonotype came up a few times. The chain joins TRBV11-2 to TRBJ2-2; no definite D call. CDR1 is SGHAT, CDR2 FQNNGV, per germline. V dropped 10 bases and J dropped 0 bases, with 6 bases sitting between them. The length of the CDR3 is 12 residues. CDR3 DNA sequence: TGTGCCACTAAAGCGAACACCGGGGAGCTGTTTTTT. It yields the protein CATKANTGELFF.

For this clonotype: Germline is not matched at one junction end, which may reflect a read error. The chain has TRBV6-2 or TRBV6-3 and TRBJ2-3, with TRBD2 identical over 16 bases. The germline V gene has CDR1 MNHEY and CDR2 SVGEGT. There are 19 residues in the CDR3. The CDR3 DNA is TGTGCCAGCAAAGCCCCCCCGGGACTAGCGGGAGGGAGTGGAGATACGCATTATTTT. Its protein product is CASKAPPGLAGGSGDTHYF.

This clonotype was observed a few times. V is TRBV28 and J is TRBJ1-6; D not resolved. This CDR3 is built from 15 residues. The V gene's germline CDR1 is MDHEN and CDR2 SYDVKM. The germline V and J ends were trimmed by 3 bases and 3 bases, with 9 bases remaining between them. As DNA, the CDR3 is TGTGCCAGCAGTTTTAGTCAGATCTATAATTCACCCCTCCACTTT. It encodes CASSFSQIYNSPLHF.

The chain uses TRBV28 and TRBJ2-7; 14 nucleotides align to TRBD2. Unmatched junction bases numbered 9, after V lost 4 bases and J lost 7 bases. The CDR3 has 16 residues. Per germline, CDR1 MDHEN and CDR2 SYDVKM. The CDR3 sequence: CASSSMTSGRADEQYF. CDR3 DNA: TGTGCCAGCAGTTCTATGACTAGCGGGAGGGCGGATGAGCAGTACTTC.

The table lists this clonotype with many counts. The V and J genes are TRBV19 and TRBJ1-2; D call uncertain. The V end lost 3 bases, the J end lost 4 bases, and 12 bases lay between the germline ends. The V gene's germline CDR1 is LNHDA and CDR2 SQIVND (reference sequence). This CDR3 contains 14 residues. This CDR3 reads CASSISGVGYGYTF. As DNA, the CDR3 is TGTGCCAGTAGTATCTCCGGAGTAGGCTATGGCTACACCTTC.

CDR3 nucleotides: TGTGCCAGCAGCTTGGTCCGGGGGTCCGGCTCCTACAATGAGCAGTTCTTC. Translated: CASSLVRGSGSYNEQFF. V is TRBV11-2 and J is TRBJ2-1; D possibly corresponds to TRBD2 (6 bases). The CDR3 is made up of 17 amino acids. The germline V gene has CDR1 SGHAT and CDR2 FQNNGV. Trimming removed 3 bases from V and 0 bases from J, with 15 bases in between.

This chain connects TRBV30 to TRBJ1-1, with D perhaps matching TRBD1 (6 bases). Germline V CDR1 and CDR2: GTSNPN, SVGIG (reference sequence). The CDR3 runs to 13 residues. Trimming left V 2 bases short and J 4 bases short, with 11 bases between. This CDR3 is CAWSPDSGTEAFF. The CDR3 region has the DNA TGTGCCTGGAGTCCGGACAGTGGCACTGAAGCTTTCTTT.

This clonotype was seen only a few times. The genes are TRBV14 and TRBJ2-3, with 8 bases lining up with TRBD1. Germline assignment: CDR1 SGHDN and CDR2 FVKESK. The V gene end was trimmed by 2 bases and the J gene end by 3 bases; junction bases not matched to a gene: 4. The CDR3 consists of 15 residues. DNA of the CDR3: TGTGCCAGCAGCCAACTAACAGGGGGTACAGATACGCAGTATTTT. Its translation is CASSQLTGGTDTQYF.

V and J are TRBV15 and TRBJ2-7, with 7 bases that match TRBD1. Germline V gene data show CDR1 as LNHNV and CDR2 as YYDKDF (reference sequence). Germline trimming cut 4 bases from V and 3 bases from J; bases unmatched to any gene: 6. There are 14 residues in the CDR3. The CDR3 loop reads CATSTRTGLYEQYF. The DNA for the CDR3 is TGTGCCACCAGCACCAGGACAGGCCTCTACGAGCAGTACTTC.

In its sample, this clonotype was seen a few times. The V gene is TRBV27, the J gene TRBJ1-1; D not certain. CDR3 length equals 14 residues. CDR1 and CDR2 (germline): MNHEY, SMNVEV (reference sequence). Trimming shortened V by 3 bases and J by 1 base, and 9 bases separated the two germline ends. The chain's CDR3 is CASSLGISNTEAFF. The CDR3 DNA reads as TGTGCCAGCAGTTTGGGGATCTCGAACACTGAAGCTTTCTTT.

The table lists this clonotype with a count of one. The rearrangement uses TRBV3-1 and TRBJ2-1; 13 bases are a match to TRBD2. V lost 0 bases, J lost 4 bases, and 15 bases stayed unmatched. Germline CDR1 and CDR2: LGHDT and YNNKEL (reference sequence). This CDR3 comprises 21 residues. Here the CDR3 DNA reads TGTGCCAGCAGCCAAGAATCTGGACTAGCGGGGGTAACCTTAACTTACAATGAGCAGTTCTTC. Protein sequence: CASSQESGLAGVTLTYNEQFF.

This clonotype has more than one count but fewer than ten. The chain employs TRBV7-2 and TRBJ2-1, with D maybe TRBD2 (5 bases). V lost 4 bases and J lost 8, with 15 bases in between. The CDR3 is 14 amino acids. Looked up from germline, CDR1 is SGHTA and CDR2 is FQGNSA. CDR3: CASSSTPGWYEQFF. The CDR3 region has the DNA TGTGCCAGCAGCTCAACACCGGGATGGTATGAGCAGTTCTTC.

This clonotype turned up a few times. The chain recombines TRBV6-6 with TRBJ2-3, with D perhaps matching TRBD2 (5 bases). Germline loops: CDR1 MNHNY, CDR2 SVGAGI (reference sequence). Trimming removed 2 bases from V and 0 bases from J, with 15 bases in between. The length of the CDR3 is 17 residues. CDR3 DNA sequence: TGTGCCAGCAGTTACGGGGTTCAGCGGTCTAGCACAGATACGCAGTATTTT. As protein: CASSYGVQRSSTDTQYF.

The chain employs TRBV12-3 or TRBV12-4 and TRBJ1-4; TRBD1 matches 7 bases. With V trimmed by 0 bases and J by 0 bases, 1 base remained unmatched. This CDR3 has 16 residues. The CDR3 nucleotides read TGTGCCAGCAGTTTAGCAGGGACAGCAACTAATGAAAAACTGTTTTTT. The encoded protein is CASSLAGTATNEKLFF.

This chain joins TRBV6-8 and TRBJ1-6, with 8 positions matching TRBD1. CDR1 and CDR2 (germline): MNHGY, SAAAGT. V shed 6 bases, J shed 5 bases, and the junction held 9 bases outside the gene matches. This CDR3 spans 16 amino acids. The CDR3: CASSRPLGQDNSPLHF. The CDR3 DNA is TGTGCCAGCAGCCGCCCATTGGGACAGGATAATTCACCCCTCCACTTT.

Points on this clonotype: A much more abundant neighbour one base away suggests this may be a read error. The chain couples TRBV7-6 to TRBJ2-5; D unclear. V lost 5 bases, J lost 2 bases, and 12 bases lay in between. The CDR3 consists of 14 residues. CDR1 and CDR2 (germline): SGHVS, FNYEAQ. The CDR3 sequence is CASSPSSLQETQYF. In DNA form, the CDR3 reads TGTGCCAGCAGCCCCTCGTCCCTTCAAGAGACCCAGTACTTC. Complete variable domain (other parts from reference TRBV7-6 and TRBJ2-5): GAGVSQSPRYKVTKRGQDVALRCDPISGHVSLYWYRQALGQGPEFLTYFNYEAQQDKSGLPNDRFSAERPEGSISTLTIQRTEQRDSAMYRCASSPSSLQETQYFGPGTRLLVL.

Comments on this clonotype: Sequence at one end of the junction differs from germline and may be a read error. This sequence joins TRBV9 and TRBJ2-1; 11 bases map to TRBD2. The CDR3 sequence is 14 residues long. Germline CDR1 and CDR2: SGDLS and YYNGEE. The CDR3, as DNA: TGTGCCAGCATCGTAGCGGGGGGGCAGGGTGAGCAGTTCTTC. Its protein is CASIVAGGQGEQFF.

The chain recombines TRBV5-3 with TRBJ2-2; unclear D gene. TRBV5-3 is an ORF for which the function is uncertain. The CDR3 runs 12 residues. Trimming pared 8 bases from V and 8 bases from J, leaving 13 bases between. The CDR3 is CASSATWGELFF. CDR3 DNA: TGTGCCAGCAGCGCAACGTGGGGGGAGCTGTTTTTT.

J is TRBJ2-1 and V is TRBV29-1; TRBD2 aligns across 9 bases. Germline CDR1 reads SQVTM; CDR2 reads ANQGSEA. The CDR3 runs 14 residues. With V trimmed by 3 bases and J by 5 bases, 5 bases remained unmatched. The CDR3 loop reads CSVEASGRNNEQFF. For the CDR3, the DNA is TGCAGCGTTGAGGCCAGCGGGAGGAACAATGAGCAGTTCTTC.